This T cell receptor (beta chain) was captured by sequencing in a study of beta chain features in type 1 diabetes. Study observations and caveats: All four CD4+ subsets from Type 1 diabetes patients carried moderately but significantly shorter TCRB CDR3s.

This clone has more than one count but fewer than ten. Its antigen is not identified. Reverse transcribing all isolated RNA meant expressed TCRB transcripts were sequenced. Naive, central memory and regulatory T cell samples averaged around 3.3 million reads. Sequencing used immunoSEQ multiplex PCR; TCRdb keeps in-frame clones, though not all of them. The sample contains some 250,000 clones, roughly a tenth of which appear only once. Every donor provided one heparinised blood draw, which averaged approximately 100 mL. The sequence came from a man aged 30 to 39 with type 1 diabetes. The sequenced sample consisted of naive CD4+ T cells from blood.

Written as DNA, the CDR3 is TGTGCCAGTAGTCCAGGGGATTATGGCTACACCTTC. It is translated as CASSPGDYGYTF. The chain uses TRBV19 and TRBJ1-2; possible D gene TRBD1, 6 bases. The V and J ends lost 5 bases and 5 bases respectively, with 9 bases between them. Looked up from germline, CDR1 is LNHDA and CDR2 is SQIVND (reference sequence). The CDR3 covers 12 residues.